A selection of T cell receptor beta chains follows, all from one sample in a study of cytomegalovirus exposure and HLA in healthy donors. Data came from immunoSEQ multiplex PCR; TCRdb stores just in-frame clones and leaves some out. The table lists around 150,000 clones, about 71% of them singletons. Sequencing was performed on PBMCs. Source of these receptors: a woman in her 30s in good health and CMV-seronegative. Both conserved end residues are trimmed from each CDR3. Each record gives: D gene, V gene, J gene, CDR3 length, CDR3 protein. A D gene is named only where the DNA matches it firmly.

TRBD2	TRBV11-2	TRBJ2-7	13	ASSPRESGSSEQY
-	TRBV7-2	TRBJ2-5	11	ASSLQTGETQY
-	TRBV5-1	TRBJ2-6	15	ASSPTLTVSGANVLT
-	TRBV29-1	-	12	SVLGGSISDEQY
-	TRBV11-2	TRBJ1-1	11	ASSLDTGTEAF
-	TRBV29-1	TRBJ1-3	13	SVFISGPATDTIY
-	TRBV7-9	TRBJ1-1	12	ASSLDQEGTEAF
-	TRBV7-2	TRBJ1-5	13	ASSLSKGVNQPQH
-	TRBV6-1	TRBJ2-6	13	ASSLGGEVDNVLT
-	TRBV14	TRBJ2-5	10	ASSQDGETQY